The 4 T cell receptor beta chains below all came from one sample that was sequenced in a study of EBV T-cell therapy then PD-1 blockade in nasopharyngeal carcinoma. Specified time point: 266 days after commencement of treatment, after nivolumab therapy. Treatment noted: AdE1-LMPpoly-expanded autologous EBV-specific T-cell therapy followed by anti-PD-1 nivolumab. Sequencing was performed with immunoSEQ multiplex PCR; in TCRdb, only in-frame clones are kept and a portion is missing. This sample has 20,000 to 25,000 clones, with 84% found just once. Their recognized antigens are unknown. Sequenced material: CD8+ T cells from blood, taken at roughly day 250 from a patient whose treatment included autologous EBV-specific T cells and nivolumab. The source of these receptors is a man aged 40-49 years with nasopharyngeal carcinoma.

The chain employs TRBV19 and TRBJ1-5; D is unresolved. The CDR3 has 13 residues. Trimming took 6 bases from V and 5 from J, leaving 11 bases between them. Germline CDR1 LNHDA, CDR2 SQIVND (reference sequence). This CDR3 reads CASSPVLDQPQHF. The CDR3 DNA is TGTGCCAGTAGCCCCGTGCTGGATCAGCCCCAGCATTTT.

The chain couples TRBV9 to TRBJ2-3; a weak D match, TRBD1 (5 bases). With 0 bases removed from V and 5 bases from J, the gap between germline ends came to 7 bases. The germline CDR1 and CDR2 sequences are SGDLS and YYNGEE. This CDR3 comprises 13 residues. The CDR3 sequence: CASSVEGVDTQYF. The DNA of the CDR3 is TGTGCCAGCAGCGTAGAAGGGGTAGATACGCAGTATTTT.

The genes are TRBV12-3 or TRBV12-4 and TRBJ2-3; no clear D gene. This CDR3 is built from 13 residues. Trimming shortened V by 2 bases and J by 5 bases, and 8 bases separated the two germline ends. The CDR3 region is CASSLRAKDTQYF. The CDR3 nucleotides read TGTGCCAGCAGTTTAAGGGCTAAAGATACGCAGTATTTT.

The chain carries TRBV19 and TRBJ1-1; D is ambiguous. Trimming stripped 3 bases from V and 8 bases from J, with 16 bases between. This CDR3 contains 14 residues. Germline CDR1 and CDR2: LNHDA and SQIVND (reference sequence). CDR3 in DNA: TGTGCCAGTAGTATTTGGAGGGAGCAGAAAGAAGCTTTCTTT. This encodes CASSIWREQKEAFF.